This TCR beta chain was identified during a study of T cells in Graves' hyperthyroidism and ophthalmopathy. The wider study: At the time of initial diagnosis and before any treatment, peripheral blood was collected.

CDR3 size: 15 residues. V shed 6 bases and J 5 bases; nucleotides not matched to a gene: 10. The germline V gene encodes CDR1 DFQATT and CDR2 SNEGSKA (reference sequence). Study findings and constraints: Most clonotypes that expanded in the thyroid above 0.001 also showed up in blood.

On this clonotype: What it recognizes is unknown.

TCR beta CDR3 sequences were amplified from RNA transcripts. The study used the HTBI primer set for a first-round RT-PCR of the TCR CDR3. TCRdb passed the multiplex PCR reads through MiXCR, listing each CDR3 protein once. This table has 500,000 to 750,000 distinct CDR3 sequences, approximately 15% appearing once. The definition of stable Graves' hyperthyroidism was no ophthalmopathy progression within 18 months. The hyperthyroidism patients had all been newly diagnosed, and their disease duration was under 2 months. Their ages ranged from 18 to 65 years. The TCR sequence derives from a woman in her twenties or thirties with Graves' hyperthyroidism. The material sequenced was blood. The V call is TRBV20-1, the J call TRBJ2-1, with TRBD2 matching over 10 bases. Here the CDR3 reads CSAHGTSGNNNEQFF. The CDR3 DNA is TGCAGTGCCCACGGAACTAGCGGGAATAACAATGAGCAGTTCTTC.